Shown below are 13 T cell receptor beta chains from a single sample sequenced in a study of technical replicates of blood from a handful of donors. The data were produced by immunoSEQ multiplex PCR, yet TCRdb's version contains in-frame clones alone and is incomplete. The sample has under 75,000 clones; about 86% are singletons. Source material: PBMCs. The source of these receptors is a human donor in good health. Some clones in this sample may be carry-over from other donors' samples.

This CDR3 is CASKQGANTGELFF. CDR3 coding DNA: TGTGCCAGCAAACAGGGGGCAAACACCGGGGAGCTGTTTTTT. The chain employs TRBV6-5 and TRBJ2-2; TRBD1 matches 9 bases. Germline loops: CDR1 MNHEY, CDR2 SVGAGI. Germline trimming cut 7 bases from V and 2 bases from J; bases unmatched to any gene: 2. The length of the CDR3 is 14 residues.

This clone was counted once. V is TRBV7-9 and J is TRBJ2-7; 7 bases are shared with TRBD2. Germline V gene lookup returns CDR1 SEHNR and CDR2 FQNEAQ (reference sequence). V was clipped by 11 bases and J by 0 bases; unmatched bases: 7. The CDR3 has 13 amino acids. Here the CDR3 DNA reads TGTGCCGCCGGGCTAGCGGACTCCTACGAGCAGTACTTC. As protein: CAAGLADSYEQYF.

The V call is TRBV25-1, the J call TRBJ1-2, with TRBD1 as a possible D gene (5 bases). Germline V gene lookup returns CDR1 MGHDK and CDR2 SYGVNS. The CDR3 has 12 amino acids. Trimming cost V 4 bases and J 8 bases, with 11 bases left between them. As DNA, the CDR3 is TGTGCCAGCAGTGCCAGGGTTGGCGGCTACACCTTC. Translated: CASSARVGGYTF.

The chain joins TRBV7-6 to TRBJ2-7; perhaps TRBD2 as D (5 bases). V was cut by 5 bases and J by 0 bases, with 14 bases left in between. This CDR3 has 15 amino acids. Germline CDR1 and CDR2: SGHVS and FNYEAQ. The CDR3 region has the DNA TGTGCCAGCAGCCCAGAGGGTACCCCCTCCTACGAGCAGTACTTC. Its translation is CASSPEGTPSYEQYF.

The chain combines TRBV7-9 with TRBJ1-4, with D tentatively TRBD1 (6 bases). This CDR3 contains 15 residues. V lost 2 bases, J lost 7 bases, and 14 bases lay in between. Germline V gene lookup returns CDR1 SEHNR and CDR2 FQNEAQ (reference sequence). The CDR3 is CASSLNSGHREKLFF. CDR3 DNA: TGTGCCAGCAGCTTAAACTCGGGACATCGTGAAAAACTGTTTTTT.

The chain is built from TRBV5-6 and TRBJ1-2; D not certain. Trimming left V 1 base short and J 5 bases short, with 18 bases between. Per the germline V gene, CDR1 is SGHDT and CDR2 is YYEEEE. This CDR3 contains 16 residues. The CDR3 DNA follows: TGTGCCAGCAGCTTGTTGTCCGCGGGCCGGAGGTATGGCTACACCTTC. Translation gives CASSLLSAGRRYGYTF.

This clone turned up a few times. The chain recombines TRBV6-4 with TRBJ1-4, with TRBD1 as a possible D gene (6 bases). This CDR3 region has 14 residues. Trimming removed 8 bases at V and 5 bases at J, with 15 bases between. Germline CDR1 reads MRHNA; CDR2 reads SNTAGT. CDR3: CASSQGGGNEKLFF. The CDR3, as DNA: TGTGCCAGCTCCCAAGGGGGGGGGAATGAAAAACTGTTTTTT.

V usage is TRBV2 and J usage is TRBJ1-2, with 8 positions matching TRBD1. Germline-derived CDR1 and CDR2 are SNHLY and FYNNEI. The CDR3 loop spans 12 amino acids. The ends lost 3 bases at V and 8 bases at J; junction bases unmatched: 2. The CDR3 is CASSEWDRGYTF. As DNA, the CDR3 is TGTGCCAGCAGTGAGTGGGACAGGGGCTACACCTTC. The entire variable domain, with the rest obtained from reference TRBV2 and TRBJ1-2, is as follows: EPEVTQTPSHQVTQMGQEVILRCVPISNHLYFYWYRQILGQKVEFLVSFYNNEISEKSEIFDDQFSVERPDGSNFTLKIRSTKLEDSAMYFCASSEWDRGYTFGSGTRLTVV.

This chain connects TRBV7-9 to TRBJ1-2, with TRBD1 identical over 8 bases. J lost 7 bases, V lost 4 bases, and 8 bases had no gene match. The CDR3 is made up of 14 amino acids. The germline gives CDR1 SEHNR, CDR2 FQNEAQ (reference sequence). Written as DNA, the CDR3 is TGTGCCAGCAGCTCCGGGACAGGTCGCTCTGGCTACACCTTC. Protein sequence: CASSSGTGRSGYTF.

In its sample, this clone ranks as medium-sized (0.01 to 0.1%). The chain employs TRBV5-4 and TRBJ2-4; possibly TRBD2 for D (5 bases). Deletions cut 4 bases from V and 0 bases from J, with 8 bases between. CDR3 length: 14 amino acids. Looked up from germline, CDR1 is SGHNT and CDR2 is YYREEE (reference sequence). The CDR3 sequence is CASSEGLAKNIQYF. CDR3 in DNA: TGTGCCAGCAGCGAAGGACTAGCCAAAAACATTCAGTACTTC.

V gene TRBV28 combines with J gene TRBJ2-2; 7 positions match TRBD2. Germline lookup yields CDR1 MDHEN and CDR2 SYDVKM. The CDR3 runs to 15 residues. The V gene end was trimmed by 5 bases and the J gene end by 6 bases; junction bases not matched to a gene: 9. The CDR3 nucleotides are TGTGCCAGCAGTCCCAGTCGTGCGGGAGCCGGGGAGCTGTTTTTT. Its translation is CASSPSRAGAGELFF.

The rearrangement links TRBV19 to TRBJ1-5, with 9 bases lining up with TRBD1. CDR1 is LNHDA and CDR2 is SQIVND in the germline V gene (reference sequence). After removal of 7 bases from V and 7 bases from J, the junction contained 11 bases not matched to a gene. The CDR3 is 15 residues long. CDR3 coding DNA: TGTGCCAGTACCAGGACAGGGGAACCGGGCCAGCCCCAGCATTTT. Its translation is CASTRTGEPGQPQHF.

The V call is TRBV7-9, the J call TRBJ2-1; TRBD2 might be the D (6 bases). CDR1 and CDR2 from the germline V gene are SEHNR and FQNEAQ (reference sequence). CDR3 length equals 11 residues. Trimming removed 10 bases from V and 6 bases from J, with 10 bases in between. CDR3 residues: CAIAGSNEQFF. CDR3 bases: TGTGCCATCGCGGGATCCAATGAGCAGTTCTTC. The full variable domain, rest sourced from reference TRBV7-9 and TRBJ2-1, is DTGVSQNPRHKITKRGQNVTFRCDPISEHNRLYWYRQTLGQGPEFLTYFQNEAQLEKSRLLSDRFSAERPKGSFSTLEIQRTEQGDSAMYLCAIAGSNEQFFGPGTRLTVL.